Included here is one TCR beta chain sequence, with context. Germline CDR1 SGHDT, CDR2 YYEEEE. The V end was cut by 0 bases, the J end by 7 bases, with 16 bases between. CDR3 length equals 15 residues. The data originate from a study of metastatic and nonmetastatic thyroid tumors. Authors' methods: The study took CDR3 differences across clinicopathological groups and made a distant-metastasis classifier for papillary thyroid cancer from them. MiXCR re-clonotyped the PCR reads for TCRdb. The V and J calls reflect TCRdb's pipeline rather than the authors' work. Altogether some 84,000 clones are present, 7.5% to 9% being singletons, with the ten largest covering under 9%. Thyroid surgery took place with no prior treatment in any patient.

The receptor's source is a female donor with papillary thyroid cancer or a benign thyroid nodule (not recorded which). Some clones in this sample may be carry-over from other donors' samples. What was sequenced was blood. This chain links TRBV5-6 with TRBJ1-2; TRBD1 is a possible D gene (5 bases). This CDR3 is CASSLATLRGIGYTF. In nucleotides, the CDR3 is TGTGCCAGCAGCTTGGCCACTCTTAGGGGAATTGGCTACACCTTC.